This T cell receptor (beta chain) originates from a study of glioma-infiltrating T cells after dendritic cell vaccination. The sample's time point: after dendritic cell vaccination, including at tumor progression/relapse. Germline-derived CDR1 and CDR2 are SGHRS and YFSETQ. This CDR3 comprises 15 residues. The junction had 7 bases not matched to a gene; V was cut back by 7 bases and J by 7 bases. Here immunoSEQ multiplex PCR was the method, and the copy in TCRdb shows in-frame clones only, minus some. The repertoire holds 90,000 to 140,000 clones, with 90% as singletons. The receptor was derived from a human donor with glioblastoma. This sequence joins TRBV5-1 and TRBJ2-2, with TRBD2 identical over 13 bases. The sequencing used blood, collected after dendritic cell vaccination. The CDR3 coding sequence is TGCGCCAGCGTTACTAGCGGGGGGGCAGGCGGGGAGCTGTTTTTT. This sequence encodes CASVTSGGAGGELFF.